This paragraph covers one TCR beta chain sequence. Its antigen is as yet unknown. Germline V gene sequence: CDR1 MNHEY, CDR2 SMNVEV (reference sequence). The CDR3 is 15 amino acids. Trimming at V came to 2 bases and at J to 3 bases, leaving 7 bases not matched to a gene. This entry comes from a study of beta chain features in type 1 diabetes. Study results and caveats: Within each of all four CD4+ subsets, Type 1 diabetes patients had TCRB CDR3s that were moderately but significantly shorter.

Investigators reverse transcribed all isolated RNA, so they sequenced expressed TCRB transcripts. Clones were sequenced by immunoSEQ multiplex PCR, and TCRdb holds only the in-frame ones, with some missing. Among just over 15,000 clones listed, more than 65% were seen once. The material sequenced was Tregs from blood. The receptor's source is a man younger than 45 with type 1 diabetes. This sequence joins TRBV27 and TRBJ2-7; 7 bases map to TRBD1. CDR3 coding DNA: TGTGCCAGCAGTTTACGACCGGGACAGAGCTACGAGCAGTACTTC. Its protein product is CASSLRPGQSYEQYF.